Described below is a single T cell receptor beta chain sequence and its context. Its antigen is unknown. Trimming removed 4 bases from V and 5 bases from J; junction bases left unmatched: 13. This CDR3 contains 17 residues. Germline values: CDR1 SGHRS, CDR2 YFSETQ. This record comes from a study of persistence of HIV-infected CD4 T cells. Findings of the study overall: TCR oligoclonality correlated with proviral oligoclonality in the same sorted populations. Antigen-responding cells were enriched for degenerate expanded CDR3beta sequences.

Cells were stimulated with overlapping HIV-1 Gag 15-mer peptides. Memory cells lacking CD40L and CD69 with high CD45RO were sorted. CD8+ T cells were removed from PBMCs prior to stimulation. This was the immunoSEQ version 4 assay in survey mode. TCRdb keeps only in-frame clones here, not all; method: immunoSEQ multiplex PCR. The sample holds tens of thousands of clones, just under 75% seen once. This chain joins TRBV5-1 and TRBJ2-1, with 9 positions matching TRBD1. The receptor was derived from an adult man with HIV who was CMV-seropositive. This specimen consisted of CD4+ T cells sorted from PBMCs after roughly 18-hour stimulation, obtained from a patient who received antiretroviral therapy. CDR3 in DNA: TGCGCCAGCAGCCCCCGGGCCGGGACAGGGTCCCACAATGAGCAGTTCTTC. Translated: CASSPRAGTGSHNEQFF.